The next 24 T cell receptor beta chains were all read from a single sample in a study of T cells in Graves' hyperthyroidism and ophthalmopathy. Amplified TCR beta CDR3 regions came from RNA transcripts. The HTBI primer set drove a first-round RT-PCR of the TCR CDR3. TCRdb itself ran the multiplex PCR reads through MiXCR, one entry per CDR3 protein. The data contain about 410,000 distinct CDR3 sequences, about 15% of them singletons. The sequenced sample consisted of blood. The receptor source for this set is a woman in her 30s with Graves' ophthalmopathy.

The chain links TRBV10-2 to TRBJ1-2; D gene ambiguous. There are 13 residues in the CDR3. V lost 4 bases to trimming and J lost 5 bases, with 11 bases between them. Looked up from germline, CDR1 is WSHSY and CDR2 is SAAADI. The CDR3 coding sequence is TGCGCCAGCAGTGCCGAAAGAGTGTATGGCTACACCTTC. Translating gives CASSAERVYGYTF.

This clonotype was recorded many times. V gene TRBV30 combines with J gene TRBJ2-1; 13 bases are a match to TRBD2. The CDR3 runs 15 residues. Germline V gene data show CDR1 as GTSNPN and CDR2 as SVGIG (reference sequence). J lost 8 bases, V lost 0 bases, and 4 bases had no gene match. The CDR3 here is CAWSVRLAGGDEQFF. The CDR3 DNA reads as TGTGCCTGGAGTGTACGACTAGCGGGGGGAGATGAGCAGTTCTTC. Variable domain in full (rest from reference TRBV30 and TRBJ2-1): SQTIHQWPATLVQPVGSPLSLECTVEGTSNPNLYWYRQAAGRGLQLLFYSVGIGQISSEVPQNLSASRPQDRQFILSSKKLLLSDSGFYLCAWSVRLAGGDEQFFGPGTRLTVL.

This clonotype appeared many times. The chain carries TRBV7-8 and TRBJ1-4; weak D call: TRBD1 (6 bases). This CDR3 has 15 residues. Trimming stripped 7 bases from V and 6 bases from J, with 18 bases between. Germline CDR1 and CDR2: SGHVS and FQNEAQ. The CDR3 here is CASKGGAGSYEKLFF. In DNA, the CDR3 is TGTGCCAGCAAAGGGGGGGCGGGAAGTTATGAAAAACTGTTTTTT.

This clonotype has a handful of counts. A read error is possible here, since a much larger clone lies one base away. The CDR3 DNA sequence: TGTGCCAGCAGCCTTGGGACAGGAGAATATGACAATCAGCCCCAGCGTTTT. It yields the protein CASSLGTGEYDNQPQRF. This rearrangement joins TRBV7-2 to TRBJ1-5; 8 bases match TRBD1. Per the germline V gene, CDR1 is SGHTA and CDR2 is FQGNSA. The CDR3 sequence is 17 residues long.

This clonotype was counted at least ten times. The chain carries TRBV20-1 and TRBJ2-1, with TRBD2 identical over 10 bases. This CDR3 is built from 17 residues. With V trimmed by 0 bases and J by 4 bases, 9 bases remained unmatched. Germline V gene lookup returns CDR1 DFQATT and CDR2 SNEGSKA (reference sequence). The DNA of the CDR3 is TGCAGTGCTAGAGATGTTGTATCTAGCGGGAGATACAATGAGCAGTTCTTC. Translated: CSARDVVSSGRYNEQFF.

This clonotype was seen at least ten times. The rearrangement uses TRBV12-3 or TRBV12-4 and TRBJ2-1, with 11 bases aligning to TRBD2. The CDR3 runs 14 residues. Trimming at V came to 2 bases and at J to 15 bases, leaving 9 bases not matched to a gene. The CDR3, as DNA: TGTGCCAGCAGTTTAAGTCTAGCGGGGGGCTTTGTGTTCTTC. Protein product: CASSLSLAGGFVFF.

This chain connects TRBV5-6 to TRBJ2-5, with D perhaps TRBD1 or TRBD2 (5 bases each). The CDR3 sequence is 14 residues long. V lost 4 bases and J lost 10, with 20 bases in between. CDR1 and CDR2 from the germline V gene are SGHDT and YYEEEE. DNA of the CDR3: TGTGCCAGCAGCATACGGGGACCGTTCGGTAACCAGTACTTC. Its protein product is CASSIRGPFGNQYF. The full variable domain, rest sourced from reference TRBV5-6 and TRBJ2-5, is DAGVTQSPTHLIKTRGQQVTLRCSPKSGHDTVSWYQQALGQGPQFIFQYYEEEERQRGNFPDRFSGHQFPNYSSELNVNALLLGDSALYLCASSIRGPFGNQYFGPGTRLLVL.

The rearrangement joins TRBV7-2 to TRBJ2-7; a possible D gene is TRBD1 (5 bases). This CDR3 comprises 15 residues. V was cut by 1 base and J by 1 base, with 11 bases left in between. In germline, CDR1 is SGHTA, CDR2 FQGNSA. The CDR3 region has the DNA TGTGCCAGCAGCTTAGTGTTCAGGGTATCCTACGAGCAGTACTTC. As protein: CASSLVFRVSYEQYF.

A word on this clonotype: This may be a read error, as it is one base from a much larger clone. The CDR3 protein is CASSVGVGGVGEQYF. The CDR3, as DNA: TGTGCCAGCAGCGTAGGTGTAGGGGGAGTAGGGGAGCAGTACTTC. The chain joins TRBV9 to TRBJ2-7; D may be TRBD1 (6 bases). V shed 0 bases and J shed 7 bases, with 17 bases lying between them. The CDR3 has 15 amino acids. The germline V gene encodes CDR1 SGDLS and CDR2 YYNGEE.

This clonotype showed up just a few times. The rearrangement joins TRBV29-1 to TRBJ2-7; D is possibly TRBD1 (6 bases). The germline V gene has CDR1 SQVTM and CDR2 ANQGSEA. This CDR3 spans 13 amino acids. Trimming removed 7 bases at V and 3 bases at J, with 16 bases between. The CDR3 reads CSARDTNGYEQYF. For the CDR3, the DNA is TGCAGCGCCCGGGACACCAACGGCTACGAGCAGTACTTC.

In this sample, this clonotype turned up many times. The genes are TRBV7-3 and TRBJ2-7; TRBD2 might be the D (6 bases). V lost 1 base and J lost 6, with 10 bases in between. The CDR3 covers 13 residues. Looked up from germline, CDR1 is SGHTA and CDR2 is FQGTGA. As DNA, the CDR3 is TGTGCCAGCAGCTTAATGCGGGATTCCGAGCAGTACTTC. This gives the protein CASSLMRDSEQYF.

This clonotype has ten or more counts. This chain uses TRBV5-1 with TRBJ2-7; 8 bases are shared with TRBD1. J gave up 2 bases and V 2 bases, and 3 bases lay outside the gene matches. Germline values: CDR1 SGHRS, CDR2 YFSETQ. The CDR3 covers 14 residues. The CDR3 DNA is TGCGCCAGCAGCTTCAGGACAGGGACCTACGAGCAGTACTTC. Translating it yields CASSFRTGTYEQYF.

This clonotype was counted many times. The J gene is TRBJ1-5, the V gene TRBV7-2; 7 nucleotides match TRBD1. The J segment lost 4 bases and the V segment lost 5 bases, leaving 5 bases of the junction unmatched. There are 14 residues in the CDR3. Germline V gene sequence: CDR1 SGHTA, CDR2 FQGNSA. This CDR3 is CASSHRGGNQPQHF. DNA for the CDR3: TGTGCCAGCAGCCACAGGGGAGGGAATCAGCCCCAGCATTTT.

This clonotype was seen repeatedly, ten times or more. The CDR3 DNA follows: TGCAGTGCTAGAATAACCGGGACGGGGTATGAAGCTTTCTTT. It encodes CSARITGTGYEAFF. The chain recombines TRBV20-1 with TRBJ1-1, with D possibly matching TRBD1 (5 bases). CDR3 length equals 14 residues. V dropped 2 bases and J dropped 7 bases, with 17 bases sitting between them. The germline gives CDR1 DFQATT, CDR2 SNEGSKA (reference sequence).

This clonotype has ten or more counts. The chain joins TRBV11-1 to TRBJ2-1; 9 nucleotides align to TRBD1. Germline V gene sequence: CDR1 SGHAT, CDR2 FQDESV (reference sequence). CDR3 length equals 14 residues. V shed 5 bases, J shed 13 bases, and the junction held 12 bases outside the gene matches. The CDR3 protein is CASSKSAGGQGQFF. DNA of the CDR3: TGTGCCAGCAGCAAATCAGCCGGGGGACAGGGACAGTTCTTC.

V is TRBV11-3 and J is TRBJ2-3; D uncertain. CDR3 length: 15 amino acids. The V end was cut by 3 bases, the J end by 0 bases, with 10 bases between. Germline CDR1 reads SGHNT; CDR2 reads YENEEA. CDR3 residues: CASSFRRYSTDTQYF. The CDR3 DNA follows: TGTGCCAGCAGCTTCCGGCGGTATAGCACAGATACGCAGTATTTT.

As regards this clonotype: A read error is possible here, since a much larger clone lies one base away. This rearrangement joins TRBV6-2 or TRBV6-3 to TRBJ1-2; unclear D gene. This CDR3 has 14 residues. Germline-derived CDR1 and CDR2 are MNHEY and SVGEGT. CDR3 residues: CAGSYSGGNYGYTF. The CDR3 DNA reads TGTGCCGGCAGTTACTCCGGAGGAAACTATGGCTACACCTTC.

This clonotype was counted many times. This chain joins TRBV12-3 or TRBV12-4 and TRBJ1-3, with D uncertain. The CDR3 runs 14 residues. V was pared by 2 bases and J by 0 bases, with 5 bases between. For the CDR3, the DNA is TGTGCCAGCAGTTTAATCTTCTCTGGAAACACCATATATTTT. This sequence encodes CASSLIFSGNTIYF.

This clonotype was observed many times. This chain links TRBV28 with TRBJ2-7, with D possibly matching TRBD1 (6 bases). This CDR3 is built from 14 residues. Germline CDR1 MDHEN, CDR2 SYDVKM. V lost 7 bases and J lost 0, with 13 bases in between. Written as DNA, the CDR3 is TGTGCCAGCAACTCGGGACAAAGCTCCTACGAGCAGTACTTC. The encoded protein is CASNSGQSSYEQYF.

This clonotype was found many times. J is TRBJ2-1 and V is TRBV30; D tentatively fits TRBD1 or TRBD2 (5 bases each). The germline V gene has CDR1 GTSNPN and CDR2 SVGIG (reference sequence). There are 16 residues in the CDR3. V was cut by 1 base and J by 7 bases, with 20 bases left in between. The CDR3 sequence is CAWSGSYRGPRNEQFF. CDR3 nucleotides: TGTGCCTGGAGTGGAAGTTATAGGGGACCTCGTAATGAGCAGTTCTTC.

The sample holds many counts of this clonotype. J is TRBJ1-2 and V is TRBV20-1, with D hard to call. The CDR3 sequence is 13 residues long. V was clipped by 0 bases and J by 7 bases, with 12 bases between them. CDR1 and CDR2 (germline): DFQATT, SNEGSKA (reference sequence). CDR3 sequence reads: CSAREESGFGYTF. The CDR3 region has the DNA TGCAGTGCTAGAGAGGAGTCAGGATTTGGCTACACCTTC.

At least ten counts were recorded for this clonotype. The chain uses TRBV6-1 and TRBJ2-4, with 7 bases matching TRBD2. The CDR3 length is 18 residues. Losses at the gene ends were 6 bases for V and 4 bases for J; bases not matched to a gene: 18. The germline V gene encodes CDR1 MNHNS and CDR2 SASEGT. The CDR3 loop is CASSQLGGRDPSKNIQYF. The CDR3 DNA reads as TGTGCCAGCAGCCAACTTGGGGGGAGGGACCCATCGAAAAACATTCAGTACTTC.

This clonotype turned up a few times. The chain links TRBV29-1 to TRBJ2-5; D gene uncertain. This CDR3 comprises 10 residues. Trimming shortened V by 8 bases and J by 5 bases, and 9 bases separated the two germline ends. CDR1 and CDR2 from the germline V gene are SQVTM and ANQGSEA. The CDR3 DNA reads as TGCAGCCTGCTTTTGGAGACCCAGTACTTC. Its translation: CSLLLETQYF.

The V and J genes are TRBV20-1 and TRBJ2-3; TRBD2 aligns across 14 bases. The germline CDR1 and CDR2 sequences are DFQATT and SNEGSKA (reference sequence). After removal of 7 bases from V and 4 bases from J, the junction contained 4 bases not matched to a gene. The CDR3 is 14 amino acids. This CDR3 is CSETSGGAADTQYF. CDR3 coding DNA: TGCAGTGAGACTAGCGGGGGGGCCGCAGATACGCAGTATTTT.